Listed below are T cell receptor beta chains from one sample, sequenced in a study of metastatic and nonmetastatic thyroid tumors. TCRdb re-analyzed the PCR reads using MiXCR. The sample records 4,300 or so clones, 35% to 45% being singletons. Sequencing was done on a sample of adjacent normal tissue. These receptors were taken from a male donor with papillary thyroid cancer or a benign thyroid nodule (not recorded which). Some clones in this sample may be carry-over from other donors' samples. The CDR3 runs from the conserved cysteine through the conserved F or W. The D gene is left open where the match is weak. The size field is filled for only some rows; it gives once, few, many or a size class.

clone size	V gene	J gene	D gene	CDR3 protein	CDR3 DNA
NA	TRBV27	TRBJ1-1	NA	CASSLRRGTDAFF	TGTGCCAGCAGTTTACGAAGGGGAACTGACGCTTTCTTT
NA	TRBV20-1	TRBJ2-1	TRBD2	CSARAGLLAGGGEQFF	TGCAGTGCTAGGGCAGGCCTACTAGCGGGAGGGGGTGAGCAGTTCTTC
NA	TRBV6-2/TRBV6-3	TRBJ2-7	TRBD2	CASKNSGTSYEQYF	TGTGCCAGTAAAAATAGCGGGACCTCCTACGAGCAGTACTTC
few	TRBV28	TRBJ2-7	TRBD2	CASSRGLAGAYEQYF	TGTGCCAGCAGCAGGGGACTAGCGGGAGCCTACGAGCAGTACTTC
few	TRBV2	TRBJ2-7	TRBD2	CASSGTSGEQYF	TGTGCCAGCAGTGGGACTAGCGGCGAGCAGTACTTC
NA	TRBV7-8	TRBJ2-1	TRBD2	CASSLVGLAGDYNEQFF	TGTGCCAGCAGCTTAGTAGGACTAGCGGGAGACTACAATGAGCAGTTCTTC
few	TRBV6-1	TRBJ1-6	TRBD1	CASRRDSNSPLHF	TGTGCCAGCAGAAGGGACAGTAATTCACCCCTCCACTTT
NA	TRBV20-1	TRBJ2-7	TRBD2	CSVIGGRDNEQYF	TGCAGTGTAATCGGCGGGAGGGATAACGAGCAGTACTTC
NA	TRBV7-9	TRBJ2-2	TRBD1	CASRPRQGAAGELFF	TGTGCCAGCAGGCCCCGACAGGGGGCCGCCGGGGAGCTGTTTTTT
NA	TRBV20-1	TRBJ1-1	TRBD1	CSARDQGTGMGTEAFF	TGCAGTGCTAGAGATCAGGGGACAGGGATGGGCACTGAAGCTTTCTTT
few	TRBV20-1	TRBJ1-2	NA	CSARAEGRNYGYTF	TGCAGTGCTAGAGCTGAGGGGCGCAACTATGGCTACACCTTC
few	TRBV4-3	TRBJ2-1	NA	CASSQDWRDHEQFF	TGCGCCAGCAGCCAAGATTGGCGGGATCATGAGCAGTTCTTC
NA	TRBV12-3/TRBV12-4	TRBJ2-7	TRBD2	CASRPSGRGSYEQYF	TGTGCCAGCAGGCCAAGCGGGAGGGGGTCCTACGAGCAGTACTTC